The source of this T cell receptor beta chain is a study of a mutant IDH1 vaccine in newly diagnosed glioma. A word on this clone: Its antigen is unknown.

Germline V CDR1 and CDR2: LGHNA, YSLEER. V shed 0 bases and J shed 5 bases, with 11 bases lying between them. The CDR3 is 15 amino acids. Described time point: week 35, safety follow-up. The vaccine gave 300 ug of a 20-mer mutant IDH1 peptide subcutaneously per dose. Donors had new WHO grade 3 or 4 IDH1-mutant, ATRX-lost astrocytomas. The repertoire was sequenced with immunoSEQ multiplex PCR; TCRdb's copy has only in-frame clones and lacks some. The sample yields about 33,000 clones, around 80% seen once. The genes are TRBV4-3 and TRBJ1-5; a possible D gene is TRBD1 (5 bases). Sequencing used PBMCs, obtained from a glioma patient whose treatment included an IDH1 peptide vaccine. This clonotype was sampled from a middle-aged man with glioma. Some clones in this sample may be carry-over from other donors' samples. CDR3 region: CASSQDGGDYQPQHF. The CDR3 coding sequence is TGCGCCAGCAGCCAAGACGGGGGTGATTATCAGCCCCAGCATTTT.